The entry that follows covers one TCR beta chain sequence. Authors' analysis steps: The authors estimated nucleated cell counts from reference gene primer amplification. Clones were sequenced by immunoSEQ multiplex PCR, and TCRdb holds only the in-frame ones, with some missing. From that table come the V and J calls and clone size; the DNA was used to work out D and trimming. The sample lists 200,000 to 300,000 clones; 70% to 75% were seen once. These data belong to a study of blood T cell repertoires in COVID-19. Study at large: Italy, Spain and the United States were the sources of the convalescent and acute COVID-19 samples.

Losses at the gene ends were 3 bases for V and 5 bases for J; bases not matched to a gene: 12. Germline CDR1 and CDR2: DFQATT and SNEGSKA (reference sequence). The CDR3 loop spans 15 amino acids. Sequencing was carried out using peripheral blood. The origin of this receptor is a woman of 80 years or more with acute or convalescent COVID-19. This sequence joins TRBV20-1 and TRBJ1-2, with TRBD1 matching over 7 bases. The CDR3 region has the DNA TGCAGTGCTAGTTCCCGGGACAGTCATTCGTATGGCTACACCTTC. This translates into CSASSRDSHSYGYTF.